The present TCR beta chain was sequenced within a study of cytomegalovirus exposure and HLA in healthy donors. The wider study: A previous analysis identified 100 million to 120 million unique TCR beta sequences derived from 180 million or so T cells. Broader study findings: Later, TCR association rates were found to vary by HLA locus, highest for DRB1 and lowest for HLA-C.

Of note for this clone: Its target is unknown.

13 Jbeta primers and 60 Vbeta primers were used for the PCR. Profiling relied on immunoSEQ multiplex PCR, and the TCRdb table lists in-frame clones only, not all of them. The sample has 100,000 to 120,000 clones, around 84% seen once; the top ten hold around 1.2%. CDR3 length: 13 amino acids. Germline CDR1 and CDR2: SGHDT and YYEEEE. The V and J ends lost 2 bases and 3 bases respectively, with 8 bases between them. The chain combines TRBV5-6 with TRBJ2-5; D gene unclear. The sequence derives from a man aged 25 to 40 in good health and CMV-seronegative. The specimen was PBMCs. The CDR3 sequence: CASSFYSKETQYF. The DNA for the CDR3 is TGTGCCAGCAGCTTCTATAGCAAAGAGACCCAGTACTTC. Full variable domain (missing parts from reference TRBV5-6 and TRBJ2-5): DAGVTQSPTHLIKTRGQQVTLRCSPKSGHDTVSWYQQALGQGPQFIFQYYEEEERQRGNFPDRFSGHQFPNYSSELNVNALLLGDSALYLCASSFYSKETQYFGPGTRLLVL.